This T cell receptor beta chain came from a study of blood T cell repertoires in COVID-19. Study-wide background: Sample material is recorded as cDNA or gDNA derived from T cells, B-cell-depleted T cells, or PBMCs.

Of note for this clone: Other DNA sequences in the same sample also yield this CDR3.

TCRdb's table, derived via immunoSEQ multiplex PCR, lists solely in-frame clones and lacks some. This sample carries about 280,000 clones, approximately 82% of them seen once, and the ten largest clones take 5%. This CDR3 is built from 11 residues. V shed 2 bases and J shed 6 bases, with 3 bases lying between them. Germline CDR1 reads LGHDT; CDR2 reads YNNKEL (reference sequence). The chain combines TRBV3-1 (or the pseudogene TRBV3-2) with TRBJ2-3, with D uncertain. The specimen was PBMCs or T cells enriched from blood (not recorded which). This clonotype was sampled from a man between 40 and 49 years old who had been exposed to COVID-19. The CDR3 coding sequence is TGTGCCAGCAGCCAACGGGATACGCAGTATTTT. This gives the protein CASSQRDTQYF.